This T cell receptor beta chain appears in the sequencing data of a study of T cell changes during pregnancy in multiple sclerosis. The protocol was immunoSEQ multiplex PCR, while the TCRdb copy is restricted to in-frame clones and leaves out a portion. The table records over 25,000 clones, 80% to 90% of them present only once. Germline CDR1 reads SGHAT; CDR2 reads FQNNGV. V lost 4 bases and J 3 bases, leaving 10 bases between the germline ends. This CDR3 region has 14 residues. Sequences were derived from CD8+ T cells from peripheral blood mononuclear cells, sampled in the third trimester of pregnancy. V gene TRBV11-2 combines with J gene TRBJ1-5; no definite D call. The TCR comes from a female donor with multiple sclerosis, enrolled in a pregnancy study. The CDR3 DNA reads as TGTGCCAGCAGCTCTGGGCCGTACAATCAGCCCCAGCATTTT. Protein sequence: CASSSGPYNQPQHF. The full variable domain, rest sourced from reference TRBV11-2 and TRBJ1-5, is EAGVAQSPRYKIIEKRQSVAFWCNPISGHATLYWYQQILGQGPKLLIQFQNNGVVDDSQLPKDRFSAERLKGVDSTLKIQPAKLEDSAVYLCASSSGPYNQPQHFGDGTRLSIL.